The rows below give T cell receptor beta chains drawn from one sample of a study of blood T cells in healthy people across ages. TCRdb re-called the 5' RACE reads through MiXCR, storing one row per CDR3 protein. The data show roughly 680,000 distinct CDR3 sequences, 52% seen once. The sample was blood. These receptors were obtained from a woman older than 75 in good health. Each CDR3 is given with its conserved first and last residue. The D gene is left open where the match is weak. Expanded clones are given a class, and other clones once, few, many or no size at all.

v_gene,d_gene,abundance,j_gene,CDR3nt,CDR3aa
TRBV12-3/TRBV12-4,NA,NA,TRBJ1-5,TGTGCCAGCAGTGGGCAGCTTAGCAATCAGCCCCAGCATTTT,CASSGQLSNQPQHF
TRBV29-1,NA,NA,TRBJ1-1,TGCAGCGTTGTTTCGGGGGCCGCTGAAGCTTTCTTT,CSVVSGAAEAFF
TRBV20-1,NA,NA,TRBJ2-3,TGCAGTGCTAGGCGGCGGAGCGGAAGCACAGATACGCAGTATTTT,CSARRRSGSTDTQYF
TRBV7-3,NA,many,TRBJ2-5,TGTGCCAGCAGCTTAGTCGTAGACTTCAGTGGGACCCAGTACTTC,CASSLVVDFSGTQYF
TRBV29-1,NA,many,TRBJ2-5,TGCAGCGTTCTCCCGGGAGAAGAGACCCAGTACTTC,CSVLPGEETQYF
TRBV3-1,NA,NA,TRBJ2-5,TGTGCCGGCAGCCAAGATCGGGTCGGGCCAGAGACCCAGTACTTC,CAGSQDRVGPETQYF
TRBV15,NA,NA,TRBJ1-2,TGTGCCACCAGCAGAGATCATCGAGGCGATAACTATGGCTACACCTTC,CATSRDHRGDNYGYTF
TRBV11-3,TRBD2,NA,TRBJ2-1,TGTGCCAGCAGCTCCGGGACTAGCGAGAGTTTTGTCGGTAAGCAGTTCTTC,CASSSGTSESFVGKQFF
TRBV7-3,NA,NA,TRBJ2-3,TGTGCCAGCAGCTTAGGGGGCTATAGCACAGATACGCAGTATTTT,CASSLGGYSTDTQYF
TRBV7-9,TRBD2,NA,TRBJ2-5,TGTGCCAGCAGCTTAGGAGGAGTGACTAGCGGAGAGACCCAGTACTTC,CASSLGGVTSGETQYF
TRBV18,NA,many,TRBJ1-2,TGTGCCAGCTCACCCCGGGCAGGGGAGAGGGATGGCTACACCTTC,CASSPRAGERDGYTF
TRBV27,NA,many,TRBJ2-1,TGTGCCAGCAGTCAAACAGGGGAGCAGTTCTTC,CASSQTGEQFF
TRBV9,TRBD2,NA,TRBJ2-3,TGTGCCAGCAGCGTAGCGCTCCCCGCGGGGGGGGTCGTCACAGATACGCAGTATTTT,CASSVALPAGGVVTDTQYF
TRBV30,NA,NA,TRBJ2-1,TGTGCCTGGAGTGAGACGGGGAATGAGCAGTTCTTC,CAWSETGNEQFF
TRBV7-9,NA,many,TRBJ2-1,TGTGCCAGCAGCTCAGCCCACGTCACTTCCAGTGAGCAGTTCTTC,CASSSAHVTSSEQFF
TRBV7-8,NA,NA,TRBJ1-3,TGTGCCAGCAGCTTAGGCCCTCGTGGAGGCAGCTCTGGAAACACCATATATTTT,CASSLGPRGGSSGNTIYF
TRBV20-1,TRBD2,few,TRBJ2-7,TGCAGTGCTCCGACTAGCGGGACCTACGAGCAGTACTTC,CSAPTSGTYEQYF
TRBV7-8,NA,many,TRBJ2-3,TGTGCCAGCAGCTTCTCTATCACAGATACGCAGTATTTT,CASSFSITDTQYF
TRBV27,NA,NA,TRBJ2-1,TGTGCCAGCAGTTTTAGTCGGGAGAGAAATGAGCAGTTCTTC,CASSFSRERNEQFF
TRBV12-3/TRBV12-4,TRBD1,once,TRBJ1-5,TGTGCCAACAGAAACAGGGGAAGTCAGCCCCAGCATTTT,CANRNRGSQPQHF
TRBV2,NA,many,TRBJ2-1,TGTGCCAGCAGTGGGGGCCCCTTTACCCTCAATGAGCAGTTCTTC,CASSGGPFTLNEQFF
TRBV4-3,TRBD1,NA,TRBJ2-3,TGCGCCAGCAGCCCCAGGGGACAGGGGGCCGGAGATACGCAGTATTTT,CASSPRGQGAGDTQYF
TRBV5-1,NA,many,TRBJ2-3,TGCGCCAGCAGCTTGGAGGTTGGTGCGTTCTCGCAGTATTTT,CASSLEVGAFSQYF
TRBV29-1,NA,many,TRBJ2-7,TGCAGCGTTGGCCCGGGACACTTATACGAGCAGTACTTC,CSVGPGHLYEQYF
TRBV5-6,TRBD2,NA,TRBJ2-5,TGTGCCAGCAGCCCGACGACTAGCGGGGGGGCCTTAAAGACCCAGTACTTC,CASSPTTSGGALKTQYF
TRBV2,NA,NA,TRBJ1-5,TGTGCCAGCAGTGAATGGGGGGCAAGTAGCAATCAGCCCCAGCATTTT,CASSEWGASSNQPQHF
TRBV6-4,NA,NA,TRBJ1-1,TGTGCCAGCAGTGACTCTTCGGAAGGCACTGAAGCTTTCTTT,CASSDSSEGTEAFF
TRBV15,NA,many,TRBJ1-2,TGTGCCATCAGTAGGCAGTCTAACTATGGCTACACCTTC,CAISRQSNYGYTF
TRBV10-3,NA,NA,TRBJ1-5,TGTGCCATCAGTGAATCAGGAGGAGCGGGACAGCCCCAGCATTTT,CAISESGGAGQPQHF
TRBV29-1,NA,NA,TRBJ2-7,TGCAGCGTTCTACAGGGATACGAGCAGTACTTC,CSVLQGYEQYF
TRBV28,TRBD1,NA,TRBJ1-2,TGTGCCAGCAGTTTATCTTCCGGGACAGGGTCCTATGGCTACACCTTC,CASSLSSGTGSYGYTF
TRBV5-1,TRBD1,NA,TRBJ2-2,TGCGCCAGCAGCGTCCCAAGACAGGGCGCAGACACCGGGGAGCTGTTTTTT,CASSVPRQGADTGELFF